This paragraph covers one T cell receptor (beta chain) sequence. TCRdb recomputed calls from the 5' RACE reads with MiXCR, one row per CDR3 protein. Counted here are around 330,000 distinct CDR3 sequences, around 3.6% occurring once; the ten biggest clones make up about 20%. The entry originates in a study of T cells after yellow fever vaccination. V was clipped by 4 bases and J by 3 bases; unmatched bases: 4. The CDR3 length is 14 residues. Germline V gene sequence: CDR1 ENHRY, CDR2 SYGVKD. Material: PBMCs, obtained on the day of the yellow fever booster vaccination. The sequence was obtained from a man aged 18 to 30 who received the YFV17D yellow fever vaccine. V usage is TRBV10-3 and J usage is TRBJ2-3; TRBD2 aligns across 7 bases. In DNA form, the CDR3 reads TGTGCCATCAGTGGTCGGGGGGTAACAGATACGCAGTATTTT. It is translated as CAISGRGVTDTQYF.